This paragraph reports one T cell receptor (beta chain). Its specificity is unknown. The sample originates from a study of shared clonotypes between healthy human individuals. The study's findings and limits: Researchers found naive subsets generally carried larger estimated richness than memory subsets. At large depth, rarefaction still showed sorted-subset sequencing to be incomplete. The four-donor shared clonotypes exceeded non-shared clonotypes in generation probability, with non-shared ones scoring lower.

Germline trimming cut 2 bases from V and 7 bases from J; bases unmatched to any gene: 4. Germline V lookup: CDR1 SGHNT, CDR2 YYREEE (reference sequence). The CDR3 length is 13 residues. On sorted subsets, replicate PCRs used 150 to 250 ng DNA, or some 27,000 T cell genomes. Profiled with immunoSEQ multiplex PCR; TCRdb holds only in-frame clones, not every one. The data show about 2.3 million clones, with about 92% seen just once and under 0.45% held by the top ten. Sequencing used naive CD4+ T cells from PBMCs. Subset: CD45RA+ positively selected. The chain carries TRBV5-4 and TRBJ1-2; TRBD1 matches 8 bases. This sequence was found in a young man in good health. Some clones in this sample may be carry-over from other donors' samples. CDR3: CASSLSGGSGYTF. DNA for the CDR3: TGTGCCAGCAGCTTATCAGGGGGCAGTGGCTACACCTTC. The full variable domain, in which reference TRBV5-4 and TRBJ1-2 provide the parts outside the CDR3, is ETGVTQSPTHLIKTRGQQVTLRCSSQSGHNTVSWYQQALGQGPQFIFQYYREEENGRGNFPPRFSGLQFPNYSSELNVNALELDDSALYLCASSLSGGSGYTFGSGTRLTVV.